This is a list of T cell receptor beta chains from one sample in a study of blood T cell repertoires in COVID-19. Profiled with immunoSEQ multiplex PCR; TCRdb holds only in-frame clones, not every one. The sample yields about 120,000 clones, about 80% seen once. Sequencing used peripheral blood. The receptors here all came from an elderly woman with active or convalescent COVID-19. Both conserved end residues are trimmed from each CDR3. The order of the fields is D gene, V gene, J gene, CDR3 protein. D genes are given only for firm matches.

D gene: TRBD2
V gene: TRBV7-6
J gene: TRBJ2-7
CDR3 protein: ASSPRLAGGYEQY

D gene: NA
V gene: TRBV2
J gene: TRBJ2-5
CDR3 protein: ASSDLGLLQETQY

D gene: NA
V gene: TRBV11-2
J gene: TRBJ2-4
CDR3 protein: ASSSLGPLGNIQY

D gene: TRBD2
V gene: TRBV6-1
J gene: TRBJ2-3
CDR3 protein: ASSGGTSGRMATQY

D gene: TRBD2
V gene: TRBV11-3
J gene: TRBJ2-3
CDR3 protein: ASSLSVAGGRDTQY

D gene: TRBD1
V gene: TRBV9
J gene: TRBJ1-2
CDR3 protein: ASSVQGAGSYGYT

D gene: TRBD2
V gene: TRBV2
J gene: TRBJ2-3
CDR3 protein: ASKSLAGAGATDTQY

D gene: TRBD2
V gene: TRBV19
J gene: TRBJ2-5
CDR3 protein: ASSISAGGSETQY

D gene: NA
V gene: TRBV28
J gene: TRBJ2-1
CDR3 protein: ASSLGTEQF

D gene: TRBD2
V gene: TRBV27
J gene: TRBJ2-7
CDR3 protein: ASSTSGTTHYEQY

D gene: NA
V gene: TRBV7-6
J gene: TRBJ2-1
CDR3 protein: ASSRDSPKSYNEQF

D gene: TRBD2
V gene: TRBV6-2/TRBV6-3
J gene: TRBJ2-3
CDR3 protein: ASSYSIVFQAGGRDTQY

D gene: NA
V gene: TRBV7-2
J gene: TRBJ2-7
CDR3 protein: ASSSTPGASYEQY

D gene: TRBD2
V gene: TRBV6-4
J gene: TRBJ2-3
CDR3 protein: ASSSSGSTLDTQY

D gene: NA
V gene: TRBV27
J gene: TRBJ1-4
CDR3 protein: ASSLRDRHNEKLF

D gene: NA
V gene: TRBV18
J gene: TRBJ1-1
CDR3 protein: ASSPFQMDGHSEAF

D gene: TRBD2
V gene: TRBV4-2
J gene: TRBJ2-5
CDR3 protein: ASSQDHYGGRAVVETQY

D gene: NA
V gene: TRBV5-8
J gene: TRBJ2-5
CDR3 protein: ASSLDSVQETQY

D gene: TRBD2
V gene: TRBV5-1
J gene: TRBJ2-7
CDR3 protein: ASSGASGEGEQY

D gene: NA
V gene: TRBV2
J gene: TRBJ2-2
CDR3 protein: ASRAGLGNTGELF

D gene: NA
V gene: TRBV18
J gene: TRBJ2-7
CDR3 protein: ASSPPLARWEQY

D gene: TRBD2
V gene: TRBV10-3
J gene: TRBJ2-7
CDR3 protein: AISVLAGIYEQY

D gene: TRBD2
V gene: TRBV27
J gene: TRBJ2-1
CDR3 protein: ASSIRSGGGGDEQF

D gene: NA
V gene: TRBV3-1/TRBV3-2
J gene: TRBJ2-1
CDR3 protein: ASSQDYGQGNNEQF

D gene: TRBD2
V gene: TRBV5-1
J gene: TRBJ2-2
CDR3 protein: ASSLAATSLTGELF

D gene: NA
V gene: TRBV5-1
J gene: TRBJ2-6
CDR3 protein: ASSFYKTALNVLT

D gene: NA
V gene: TRBV28
J gene: TRBJ2-7
CDR3 protein: ASRSAGLPSSYEQY

D gene: TRBD1
V gene: TRBV4-2
J gene: TRBJ2-2
CDR3 protein: ASSQDTGGAGGELF

D gene: TRBD1
V gene: TRBV7-6
J gene: TRBJ1-6
CDR3 protein: ASSLNGQGKPLH

D gene: NA
V gene: TRBV7-8
J gene: TRBJ1-4
CDR3 protein: ASSQAGHATNEKLF

D gene: TRBD1
V gene: TRBV2
J gene: TRBJ1-5
CDR3 protein: ASSLGQPYQPQH

D gene: TRBD2
V gene: TRBV7-2
J gene: TRBJ2-3
CDR3 protein: ASSLAGGIDTQY

D gene: TRBD2
V gene: TRBV11-3
J gene: TRBJ2-1
CDR3 protein: ASSFGPGLAVSYNEQF

D gene: NA
V gene: TRBV3-1/TRBV3-2
J gene: TRBJ1-6
CDR3 protein: ASSQGRLDSPLH

D gene: TRBD1
V gene: TRBV5-1
J gene: TRBJ1-3
CDR3 protein: ASSLTGVSGNTIY

D gene: NA
V gene: TRBV20-1
J gene: TRBJ2-3
CDR3 protein: SAPTEARGY

D gene: NA
V gene: TRBV4-3
J gene: TRBJ2-7
CDR3 protein: ASSQDLTGTHEQY

D gene: TRBD1
V gene: TRBV3-1/TRBV3-2
J gene: TRBJ1-4
CDR3 protein: ASSHQNRDSREKLF

D gene: TRBD1
V gene: TRBV11-2
J gene: TRBJ1-4
CDR3 protein: ASRKDRGGTNEKLF

D gene: NA
V gene: TRBV7-9
J gene: TRBJ1-1
CDR3 protein: ASSLRGGQGAEVEAF

D gene: TRBD2
V gene: TRBV6-2/TRBV6-3
J gene: TRBJ2-7
CDR3 protein: ASSKLAGEYEQY

D gene: TRBD1
V gene: TRBV6-5
J gene: TRBJ2-7
CDR3 protein: ASSYTGGPYEQY

D gene: NA
V gene: TRBV2
J gene: TRBJ2-1
CDR3 protein: ASCETDYNEQF

D gene: TRBD1
V gene: TRBV4-1
J gene: TRBJ1-2
CDR3 protein: ASSQAIGTANSYGYT

D gene: NA
V gene: TRBV9
J gene: TRBJ2-1
CDR3 protein: ASSVTTGNEQF

D gene: TRBD2
V gene: TRBV27
J gene: TRBJ2-1
CDR3 protein: ASSPQPPGLDLWNEQF

D gene: NA
V gene: TRBV5-1
J gene: TRBJ1-5
CDR3 protein: ASSFKGGQPQH

D gene: NA
V gene: TRBV7-9
J gene: TRBJ1-1
CDR3 protein: ASSLTQLNTEAF

D gene: NA
V gene: TRBV5-1
J gene: TRBJ1-6
CDR3 protein: ASSLSLTRDSPLH

D gene: TRBD2
V gene: TRBV9
J gene: TRBJ2-1
CDR3 protein: ASSVGGTSGGNEQF

D gene: TRBD1
V gene: TRBV28
J gene: TRBJ2-7
CDR3 protein: ASSSGQGFYEQY

D gene: TRBD1
V gene: TRBV15
J gene: TRBJ2-3
CDR3 protein: ATSNRQGADTQY

D gene: TRBD1
V gene: TRBV2
J gene: TRBJ2-1
CDR3 protein: ASSETGQGSYNEQF

D gene: NA
V gene: TRBV3-1/TRBV3-2
J gene: TRBJ2-2
CDR3 protein: ASSPLVGTGELF

D gene: TRBD1
V gene: TRBV6-5
J gene: TRBJ2-1
CDR3 protein: ASSTGQGAVNEQF

D gene: TRBD2
V gene: TRBV19
J gene: TRBJ2-7
CDR3 protein: ASSVLAGGSEQY

D gene: NA
V gene: TRBV11-2
J gene: TRBJ2-2
CDR3 protein: ASSATADHTGELF

D gene: TRBD2
V gene: TRBV11-2
J gene: TRBJ2-1
CDR3 protein: ASSLWGGETPNEQF

D gene: TRBD2
V gene: TRBV24-1
J gene: TRBJ2-1
CDR3 protein: ATSDSPRGGRAHNEQF